This entry lists 26 T cell receptor beta chains sequenced from one sample in a study of T cells of healthy individuals. TCRdb itself ran the 5' RACE reads through MiXCR, one entry per CDR3 protein. Here the sample spans tens of thousands of distinct CDR3 sequences, about 14% being singletons. The receptors come from a human donor in good health.

This clonotype was seen at least ten times. The chain links TRBV7-9 to TRBJ1-5; TRBD1 is a possible D gene (6 bases). The germline V gene encodes CDR1 SEHNR and CDR2 FQNEAQ (reference sequence). V gave up 4 bases and J gave up 13 bases, with 11 bases separating them. The CDR3 loop spans 11 amino acids. CDR3 bases: TGTGCCAGCAGCTCTACAGGGCCTCAGCATTTT. Its translation is CASSSTGPQHF.

This clonotype qualifies as large. The V and J genes are TRBV7-8 and TRBJ2-5, with D perhaps TRBD1 or TRBD2 (6 bases each). Germline CDR1 and CDR2: SGHVS and FQNEAQ. The V gene lost 6 bases and the J gene lost 5 bases, with 25 bases spanning the gap. CDR3 length: 17 residues. DNA of the CDR3: TGTGCCAGCAGTCTAGAGGGAACGGGGGCCGAAGGCGAGACCCAGTACTTC. Residues: CASSLEGTGAEGETQYF.

The rearrangement links TRBV24-1 to TRBJ2-7; no clear D. The germline V gene encodes CDR1 KGHDR and CDR2 SFDVKD. This CDR3 comprises 11 residues. Trimming removed 1 base at V and 4 bases at J, with 1 base between. The CDR3 protein is CATSDFYEQYF. CDR3 DNA sequence: TGTGCCACCAGTGATTTTTACGAGCAGTACTTC.

The chain recombines TRBV3-1 with TRBJ1-6, with D hard to call. CDR3 length: 13 residues. Germline CDR1 and CDR2: LGHDT and YNNKEL (reference sequence). V lost 1 base to trimming and J lost 9 bases, with 7 bases between them. The DNA of the CDR3 is TGTGCCAGCAGCCAAGTCGGCAGTTCACCCCTCCACTTT. Translating gives CASSQVGSSPLHF.

The V call is TRBV2, the J call TRBJ2-1; 7 bases are a match to TRBD2. The CDR3 is 16 residues long. V was pared by 4 bases and J by 0 bases, with 6 bases of the junction left unmatched. The germline V gene encodes CDR1 SNHLY and CDR2 FYNNEI. In nucleotides, the CDR3 is TGTGCCAGCAGTGTGACTAGCCAAAGCTCCTACAATGAGCAGTTCTTC. Encoded protein: CASSVTSQSSYNEQFF.

This clonotype was counted ten times or more. The chain links TRBV21-1 to TRBJ1-2; the D call TRBD1 from the table was never checked on the DNA. TRBV21-1 is a known pseudogene. The CDR3 is 14 residues long. CDR3 residues: CASNRGDRPRGYTF. The DNA of the CDR3 is TGTGCCAGCAACCGAGGGGACCGGCCGAGAGGCTACACCTTC.

This clonotype was seen many times. This chain links TRBV4-3 with TRBJ2-2, with D possibly matching TRBD2 (5 bases). The CDR3 covers 15 residues. Trimming stripped 0 bases from V and 6 bases from J, with 11 bases between. The germline gives CDR1 LGHNA, CDR2 YSLEER. CDR3 region: CASSQEAGWAGELFF. Here the CDR3 DNA reads TGCGCCAGCAGCCAAGAGGCGGGTTGGGCCGGGGAGCTGTTTTTT.

This clonotype was detected many times. CDR3 nucleotide sequence: TGTGCCAGCAGTTACTCGGATGGAACCTACGAGCAGTACTTC. Its translation: CASSYSDGTYEQYF. The chain has TRBV6-2 or TRBV6-3 and TRBJ2-7; D call uncertain. The CDR3 runs 14 residues. Germline-derived CDR1 and CDR2 are MNHEY and SVGEGT. V lost 0 bases, J lost 2 bases, and 8 bases lay in between.

This clonotype was observed a few times. The rearrangement joins TRBV29-1 to TRBJ2-5, with TRBD2 as a possible D gene (5 bases). Per germline, CDR1 SQVTM and CDR2 ANQGSEA. This CDR3 has 14 amino acids. The V and J ends lost 5 bases and 5 bases respectively, with 18 bases between them. CDR3 sequence: CSVYPLDRGETQYF. CDR3 nucleotides: TGCAGCGTTTACCCCCTAGACCGAGGGGAGACCCAGTACTTC.

Many counts were recorded for this clonotype. The chain recombines TRBV6-1 with TRBJ2-1, with TRBD2 as a possible D gene (6 bases). V was cut by 7 bases and J by 8 bases, with 27 bases left in between. Germline V gives CDR1 MNHNS, CDR2 SASEGT. This CDR3 is built from 17 residues. The CDR3 coding sequence is TGTGCCAGCACCCCATATCTGGGTAGCGGCGCTGGGGATGAGCAGTTCTTC. Residues: CASTPYLGSGAGDEQFF.

This clonotype came up many times. The chain couples TRBV19 to TRBJ1-1; D possibly corresponds to TRBD1 (6 bases). CDR1 is LNHDA, CDR2 SQIVND, per germline (reference sequence). Trimming removed 9 bases at V and 0 bases at J, with 17 bases between. This CDR3 is 15 amino acids long. The chain's CDR3 is CASLGGAVVNTEAFF. The CDR3 DNA is TGTGCCAGCTTGGGGGGGGCTGTCGTGAACACTGAAGCTTTCTTT.

This clonotype was observed many times. This chain uses TRBV24-1 with TRBJ2-1, with a tentative D call TRBD1 (5 bases). CDR3 size: 14 residues. Trimming left V 4 bases short and J 6 bases short, with 12 bases between. Germline V CDR1 and CDR2: KGHDR, SFDVKD. The CDR3 DNA follows: TGTGCCACCAGTGACCGGTCCCAGGGCAATGAGCAGTTCTTC. Its protein product is CATSDRSQGNEQFF.

Worth noting for this clonotype: This may be a read error, as it is one base from a much larger clone. The rearrangement uses TRBV27 and TRBJ2-7; D is ambiguous. This CDR3 is 14 amino acids long. Germline loops: CDR1 MNHEY, CDR2 SMNVEV (reference sequence). CDR3 residues: CARSLIPGSYEQYF. In DNA, the CDR3 is TGTGCCCGCAGTTTAATCCCGGGTTCGTACGAGCAGTACTTC.

A few counts support this clonotype. V is TRBV7-2 and J is TRBJ2-1; D is unclear. Trimming stripped 3 bases from V and 6 bases from J, with 6 bases between. This CDR3 spans 12 amino acids. Looked up from germline, CDR1 is SGHTA and CDR2 is FQGNSA. Written as DNA, the CDR3 is TGTGCCAGCAGCTTCATACTCAATGAGCAGTTCTTC. It yields the protein CASSFILNEQFF.

V usage is TRBV3-1 and J usage is TRBJ2-1; 7 nucleotides line up with TRBD2. Losses at the gene ends were 3 bases for V and 7 bases for J; bases not matched to a gene: 12. The V gene's germline CDR1 is LGHDT and CDR2 YNNKEL (reference sequence). The CDR3 has 16 amino acids. CDR3 sequence reads: CASSQGASGRLNEQFF. The CDR3 nucleotides are TGTGCCAGCAGCCAGGGCGCTAGCGGAAGACTTAATGAGCAGTTCTTC.

The sample holds many counts of this clonotype. The rearrangement uses TRBV10-3 and TRBJ2-7; D is unresolved. V was shortened by 5 bases and J by 2 bases, with 10 bases between the two germline ends. The V gene's germline CDR1 is ENHRY and CDR2 SYGVKD. The CDR3 extends over 13 amino acids. The CDR3 DNA reads TGTGCCATCAGTACGACTGGCACCTACGAGCAGTACTTC. As protein: CAISTTGTYEQYF.

The V gene is TRBV12-5, the J gene TRBJ2-7, with D tentatively TRBD1 (6 bases). Germline CDR1 reads LGHNT; CDR2 reads FRNRAP. The CDR3 runs 15 residues. V was pared by 3 bases and J by 6 bases, with 18 bases between. The CDR3 region is CASGFGDTHESEQYF. CDR3 coding DNA: TGTGCTAGTGGTTTCGGGGACACACACGAATCCGAGCAGTACTTC.

The genes are TRBV3-1 and TRBJ2-7, with TRBD1 identical over 8 bases. In germline, CDR1 is LGHDT, CDR2 YNNKEL (reference sequence). Trimming removed 1 base from V and 0 bases from J; junction bases left unmatched: 8. CDR3 length: 17 amino acids. For the CDR3, the DNA is TGTGCCAGCAGCCAAGCCGCCACAGGGGGAGACTCCTACGAGCAGTACTTC. Protein: CASSQAATGGDSYEQYF.

In its sample, this clonotype was seen many times. V usage is TRBV6-5 and J usage is TRBJ2-7, with 9 nucleotides matching TRBD2. The junction had 3 bases not matched to a gene; V was cut back by 2 bases and J by 1 base. CDR3 length: 15 amino acids. Germline V gives CDR1 MNHEY, CDR2 SVGAGI. CDR3 amino acids: CASSYVRGGSYEQYF. CDR3 DNA sequence: TGTGCCAGCAGTTACGTGCGGGGGGGTTCCTACGAGCAGTACTTC.

This clonotype has at least ten counts. This rearrangement joins TRBV29-1 to TRBJ1-2; TRBD1 agrees at 10 bases. CDR1 and CDR2 (germline): SQVTM, ANQGSEA. The CDR3 loop spans 12 amino acids. J was trimmed by 5 bases and V by 4 bases; bases with no gene match: 1. The CDR3 nucleotides are TGCAGCGTTGCGGGACAGGGGTATGGCTACACCTTC. It specifies CSVAGQGYGYTF.

In this sample, this clonotype is large. The chain joins TRBV10-2 to TRBJ2-3, with D perhaps TRBD2 (5 bases). The CDR3 sequence is 13 residues long. The V end lost 8 bases, the J end lost 4 bases, and 13 bases lay between the germline ends. Germline V gene data show CDR1 as WSHSY and CDR2 as SAAADI. The CDR3 is CASGLASPDTQYF. Written as DNA, the CDR3 is TGCGCCAGCGGGCTAGCATCCCCAGATACGCAGTATTTT.

The chain joins TRBV11-2 to TRBJ2-3; 7 bases agree with TRBD2. This CDR3 contains 14 residues. Germline CDR1 and CDR2: SGHAT and FQNNGV. Trimming at V came to 5 bases and at J to 2 bases, leaving 4 bases not matched to a gene. CDR3 sequence reads: CASSPRLATDTQYF. CDR3 DNA sequence: TGTGCCAGCAGCCCCAGACTAGCCACAGATACGCAGTATTTT. The complete variable domain, with remaining parts taken from reference TRBV11-2 and TRBJ2-3, reads EAGVAQSPRYKIIEKRQSVAFWCNPISGHATLYWYQQILGQGPKLLIQFQNNGVVDDSQLPKDRFSAERLKGVDSTLKIQPAKLEDSAVYLCASSPRLATDTQYFGPGTRLTVL.

This clonotype is judged medium-sized. The CDR3 protein is CASSIRGQGNYEQYF. The CDR3 nucleotides read TGTGCCAGCAGTATCCGGGGACAGGGGAATTACGAGCAGTACTTC. The chain joins TRBV12-3 or TRBV12-4 to TRBJ2-7; TRBD1 matches at 10 bases. The CDR3 sequence is 15 residues long. J lost 4 bases, V lost 5 bases, and 8 bases had no gene match.

The sample holds many counts of this clonotype. This sequence joins TRBV20-1 and TRBJ1-2; no reliable D call. Looked up from germline, CDR1 is DFQATT and CDR2 is SNEGSKA (reference sequence). Trimming took off 2 bases at V and 8 bases at J, with 24 bases between the two ends. This CDR3 spans 16 amino acids. The CDR3 DNA is TGCAGTGCTAGAAGGCGAGGGCCCGCGGGTGACTCAGGCTACACCTTC. This translates into CSARRRGPAGDSGYTF.

This clonotype was found many times. The rearrangement uses TRBV20-1 and TRBJ2-1, with D tentatively TRBD2 (6 bases). Per germline, CDR1 DFQATT and CDR2 SNEGSKA (reference sequence). This CDR3 region has 13 residues. V was trimmed by 3 bases and J by 9 bases, leaving 15 bases between them. This CDR3 reads CSARRMTSAEQFF. The CDR3 coding sequence is TGCAGTGCTAGGAGGATGACTAGTGCTGAGCAGTTCTTC.

This clonotype was observed a few times. This chain joins TRBV20-1 and TRBJ2-7; TRBD2 matches 7 bases. Germline CDR1 is DFQATT and CDR2 is SNEGSKA (reference sequence). CDR3 length: 11 residues. The ends lost 6 bases at V and 2 bases at J; junction bases unmatched: 1. The DNA for the CDR3 is TGCAGTGCGGGAGGGCCCTACGAGCAGTACTTC. Protein: CSAGGPYEQYF.